Below are 12 T cell receptor beta chains sequenced from a single sample in a study of blood T cell repertoires in COVID-19 (dated by TCRdb to 2018 to 2021). The receptor library was made with the immunoSEQ multiplex PCR assay. Here the immuneACCESS table is served through TCRdb, limited to in-frame sequences with V and J called. Missing clones are a known gap in these copies; in checked studies unresolved V genes cover under half, and the rest lacks a known reason. In this sample the table shows some 160,000 clones, 88% of which occur a single time. The top ten clonotypes cover roughly 2% of the sample. Sequenced material: peripheral blood. These receptor sequences come from a man aged 50-60 years who had recovered from COVID-19.

In its sample, this clone was seen a few times. The gene calls are TRBV29-1 and TRBJ2-5; no clear D gene. In germline, CDR1 is SQVTM, CDR2 ANQGSEA. V was trimmed by 0 bases and J by 4 bases, leaving 6 bases between them. The CDR3 consists of 12 residues. The CDR3 loop reads CSVEDPGETQYF. CDR3 nucleotide sequence: TGCAGCGTTGAAGATCCGGGAGAGACCCAGTACTTC.

J is TRBJ1-3 and V is TRBV5-1; no reliable D call. Trimming took off 2 bases at V and 2 bases at J, with 8 bases between the two ends. The CDR3 totals 14 residues. Per germline, CDR1 SGHRS and CDR2 YFSETQ. The CDR3 loop reads CASSFGTAGNTIYF. DNA of the CDR3: TGCGCCAGCAGCTTCGGAACAGCTGGAAACACCATATATTTT.

The chain couples TRBV10-3 to TRBJ2-1; D is ambiguous. Trimming pared 0 bases from V and 4 bases from J, leaving 10 bases between. The CDR3 loop spans 15 amino acids. The germline V gene encodes CDR1 ENHRY and CDR2 SYGVKD. The DNA of the CDR3 is TGTGCCATCAGTGAGTCTCTAAGCGAGTACAATGAGCAGTTCTTC. Encoded protein: CAISESLSEYNEQFF.

The V gene is TRBV12-3 or TRBV12-4, the J gene TRBJ2-7; a weak D match, TRBD2 (6 bases). This CDR3 contains 12 residues. V lost 3 bases, J lost 9 bases, and 12 bases lay in between. The CDR3 DNA reads as TGTGCCAGCAGTTTGGGGGGATCGCGGCAGTACTTC. This encodes CASSLGGSRQYF.

The chain uses TRBV5-1 and TRBJ1-2, with D possibly matching TRBD1 (6 bases). This CDR3 is 14 amino acids long. V lost 4 bases and J 3 bases, leaving 13 bases between the germline ends. Germline loops: CDR1 SGHRS, CDR2 YFSETQ. For the CDR3, the DNA is TGCGCCAGCAGCCGTCTCAGGGGCGACTATGGCTACACCTTC. Translation gives CASSRLRGDYGYTF.

The chain combines TRBV20-1 with TRBJ1-2; a weak D match, TRBD1 (5 bases). The CDR3 loop spans 11 amino acids. Germline CDR1 DFQATT, CDR2 SNEGSKA (reference sequence). Trimming removed 3 bases at V and 7 bases at J, with 9 bases between. CDR3 DNA sequence: TGCAGTGCTAGGGGGGGTAGTGGCTACACCTTC. Residues: CSARGGSGYTF.

In its sample, this clone was seen a few times. The chain recombines TRBV27 with TRBJ1-6, with D uncertain. The CDR3 runs to 14 residues. Germline lookup yields CDR1 MNHEY and CDR2 SMNVEV (reference sequence). V gave up 3 bases and J gave up 10 bases, with 13 bases separating them. CDR3 region: CASSFGGGGSPLHF. The CDR3 nucleotides read TGTGCCAGCAGTTTTGGCGGTGGAGGGTCACCCCTCCACTTT.

The chain joins TRBV11-2 to TRBJ2-2; D possibly corresponds to TRBD2 (6 bases). There are 15 residues in the CDR3. CDR1 and CDR2 (germline): SGHAT, FQNNGV. Trimming pared 7 bases from V and 3 bases from J, leaving 15 bases between. In nucleotides, the CDR3 is TGTGCCAGCACCCCAGGAGGGCATGACACCGGGGAGCTGTTTTTT. It yields the protein CASTPGGHDTGELFF.

V is TRBV21-1 and J is TRBJ1-4; TRBD1, the table's D call, was not compared with the DNA. TRBV21-1 is listed as a pseudogene. There are 20 residues in the CDR3. The CDR3 here is CASSPDPGQGRVATNEKLFF. The CDR3 bases are TGTGCCAGCAGCCCCGATCCGGGACAGGGGCGGGTTGCAACTAATGAAAAACTGTTTTTT.

This chain connects TRBV2 to TRBJ2-3, with 10 bases aligning to TRBD1. Germline CDR1 SNHLY, CDR2 FYNNEI. CDR3 size: 15 residues. Trimming took 8 bases from V and 2 from J; bases not matched to a gene: 7. The CDR3 DNA is TGTGCCAGCGTCCGACAGGGGGCGCCCACAGATACGCAGTATTTT. This encodes CASVRQGAPTDTQYF.

The J gene is TRBJ2-7, the V gene TRBV7-2, with D possibly matching TRBD1 (5 bases). The CDR3 consists of 13 residues. Germline V CDR1 and CDR2: SGHTA, FQGNSA. Trimming removed 5 bases from V and 3 bases from J, with 11 bases in between. CDR3: CASSPPGFYEQYF. The CDR3 coding sequence is TGTGCCAGCAGCCCGCCAGGGTTCTACGAGCAGTACTTC.

This chain uses TRBV18 with TRBJ2-5, with D maybe TRBD1 (6 bases). CDR3 length: 15 residues. Germline V gene sequence: CDR1 KGHSH, CDR2 LQKENI. V was cut by 0 bases and J by 4 bases, with 12 bases left in between. The CDR3 here is CASSPPGTRGETQYF. The CDR3 bases are TGTGCCAGCTCACCACCCGGGACAAGGGGAGAGACCCAGTACTTC. Full variable domain (missing parts from reference TRBV18 and TRBJ2-5): NAGVMQNPRHLVRRRGQEARLRCSPMKGHSHVYWYRQLPEEGLKFMVYLQKENIIDESGMPKERFSAEFPKEGPSILRIQQVVRGDSAAYFCASSPPGTRGETQYFGPGTRLLVL.